What follows is one TCR beta chain and its context. This CDR3 contains 15 residues. Germline CDR1 SGHTA, CDR2 FQGNSA. Trimming stripped 5 bases from V and 4 bases from J, with 14 bases between. This sample was included in a study of blood T cell repertoires in COVID-19. Assay: immunoSEQ multiplex PCR; the TCRdb copy retains only in-frame clones and omits some. The profile covers fewer than 75,000 clones, with more than 70% appearing a single time and under 5% taken by the ten largest. This clonotype was sampled from a man in his 70s with acute or convalescent COVID-19. The chain is built from TRBV7-2 and TRBJ1-4; no clear D. Sequencing input: peripheral blood. CDR3 residues: CASSPDFSHNEKLFF. CDR3 bases: TGTGCCAGCAGCCCAGACTTTTCCCATAATGAAAAACTGTTTTTT.